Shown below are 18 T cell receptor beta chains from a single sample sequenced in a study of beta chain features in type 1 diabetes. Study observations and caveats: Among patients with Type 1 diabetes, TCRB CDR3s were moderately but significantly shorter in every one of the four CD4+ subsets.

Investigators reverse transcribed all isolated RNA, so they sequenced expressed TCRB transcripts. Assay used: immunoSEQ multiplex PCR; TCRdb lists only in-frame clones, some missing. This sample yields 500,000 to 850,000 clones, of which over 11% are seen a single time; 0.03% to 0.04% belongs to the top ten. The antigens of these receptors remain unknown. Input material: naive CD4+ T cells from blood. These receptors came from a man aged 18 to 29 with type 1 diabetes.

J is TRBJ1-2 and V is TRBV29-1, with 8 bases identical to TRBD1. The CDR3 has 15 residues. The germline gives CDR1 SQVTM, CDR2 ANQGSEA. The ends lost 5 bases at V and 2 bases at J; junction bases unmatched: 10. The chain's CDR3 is CSVQGQANLNYGYTF. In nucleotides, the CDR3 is TGCAGCGTTCAGGGACAGGCAAATTTGAACTATGGCTACACCTTC.

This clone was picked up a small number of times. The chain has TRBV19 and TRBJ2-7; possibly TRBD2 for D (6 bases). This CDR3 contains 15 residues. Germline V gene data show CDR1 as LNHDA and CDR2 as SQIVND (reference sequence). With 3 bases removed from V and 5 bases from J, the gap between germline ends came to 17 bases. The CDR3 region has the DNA TGTGCCAGTAGTATGTCTCGGCGGGATGGCGACGAGCAGTACTTC. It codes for CASSMSRRDGDEQYF. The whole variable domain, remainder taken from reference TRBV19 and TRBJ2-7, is DGGITQSPKYLFRKEGQNVTLSCEQNLNHDAMYWYRQDPGQGLRLIYYSQIVNDFQKGDIAEGYSVSREKKESFPLTVTSAQKNPTAFYLCASSMSRRDGDEQYFGPGTRLTVT.

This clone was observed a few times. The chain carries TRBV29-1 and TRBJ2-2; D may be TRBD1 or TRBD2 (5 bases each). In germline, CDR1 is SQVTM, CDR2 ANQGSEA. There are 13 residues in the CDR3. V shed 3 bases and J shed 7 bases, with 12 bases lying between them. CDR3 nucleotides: TGCAGCGTTGACAGGGATCGGGGCGGGGAGCTGTTTTTT. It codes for CSVDRDRGGELFF.

The CDR3 nucleotides read TGTGCCAGCAGGGCAGTTGTCACAGATACGCAGTATTTT. Translating gives CASRAVVTDTQYF. The chain employs TRBV2 and TRBJ2-3, with D uncertain. The CDR3 extends over 13 amino acids. The germline gives CDR1 SNHLY, CDR2 FYNNEI. Trimming stripped 6 bases from V and 2 bases from J, with 9 bases between.

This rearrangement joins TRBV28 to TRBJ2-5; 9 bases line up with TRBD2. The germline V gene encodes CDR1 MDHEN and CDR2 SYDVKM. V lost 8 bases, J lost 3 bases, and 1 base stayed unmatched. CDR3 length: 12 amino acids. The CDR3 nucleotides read TGTGCCAGCGGCGGGGGGGAAGAGACCCAGTACTTC. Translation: CASGGGEETQYF.

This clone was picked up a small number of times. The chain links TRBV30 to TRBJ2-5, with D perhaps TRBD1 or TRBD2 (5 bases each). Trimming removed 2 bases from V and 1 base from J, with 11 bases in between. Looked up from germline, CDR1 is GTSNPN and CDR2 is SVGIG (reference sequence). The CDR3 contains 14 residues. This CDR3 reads CAWSRGEIQETQYF. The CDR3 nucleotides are TGTGCCTGGAGTCGGGGCGAGATCCAAGAGACCCAGTACTTC.

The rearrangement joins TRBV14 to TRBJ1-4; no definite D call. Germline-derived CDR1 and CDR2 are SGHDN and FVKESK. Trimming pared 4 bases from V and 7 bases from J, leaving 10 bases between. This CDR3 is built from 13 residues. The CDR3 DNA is TGTGCCAGCAGCCTGCAACCGCCTGAAAAACTGTTTTTT. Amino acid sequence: CASSLQPPEKLFF. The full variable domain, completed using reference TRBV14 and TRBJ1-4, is EAGVTQFPSHSVIEKGQTVTLRCDPISGHDNLYWYRRVMGKEIKFLLHFVKESKQDESGMPNNRFLAERTGGTYSTLKVQPAELEDSGVYFCASSLQPPEKLFFGSGTQLSVL.

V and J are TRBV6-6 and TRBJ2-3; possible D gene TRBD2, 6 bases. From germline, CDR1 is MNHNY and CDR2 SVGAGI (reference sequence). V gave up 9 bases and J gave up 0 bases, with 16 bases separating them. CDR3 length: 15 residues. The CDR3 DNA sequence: TGTGCCAGTTACGGGCCGCGGGGAAGCACAGATACGCAGTATTTT. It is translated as CASYGPRGSTDTQYF.

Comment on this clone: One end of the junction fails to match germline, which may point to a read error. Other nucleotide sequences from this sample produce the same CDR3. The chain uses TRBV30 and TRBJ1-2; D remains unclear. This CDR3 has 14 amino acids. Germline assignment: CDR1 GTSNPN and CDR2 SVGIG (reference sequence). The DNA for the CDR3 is TGTGCCTGGAGTCCCACACTTGACACCTATGGCTACACTTTC. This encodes CAWSPTLDTYGYTF.

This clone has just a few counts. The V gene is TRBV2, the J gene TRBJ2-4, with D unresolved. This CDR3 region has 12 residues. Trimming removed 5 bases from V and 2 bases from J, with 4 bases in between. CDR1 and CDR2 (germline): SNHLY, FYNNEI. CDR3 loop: CASSPSKNIQYF. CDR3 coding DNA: TGTGCCAGCAGTCCGTCCAAAAACATTCAGTACTTC.

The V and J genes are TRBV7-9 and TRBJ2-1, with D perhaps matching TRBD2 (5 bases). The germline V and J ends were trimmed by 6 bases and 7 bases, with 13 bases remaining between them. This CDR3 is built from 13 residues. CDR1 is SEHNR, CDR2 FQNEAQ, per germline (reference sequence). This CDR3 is CASRAGGDNEQFF. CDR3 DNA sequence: TGTGCCAGCAGGGCGGGTGGGGATAATGAGCAGTTCTTC.

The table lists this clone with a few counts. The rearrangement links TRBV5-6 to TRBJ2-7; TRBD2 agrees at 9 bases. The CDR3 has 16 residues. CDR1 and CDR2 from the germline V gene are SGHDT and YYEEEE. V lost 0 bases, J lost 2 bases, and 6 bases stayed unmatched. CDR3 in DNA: TGTGCCAGCAGCTTGGCTGGTAGCGGGGGCGCCTACGAGCAGTACTTC. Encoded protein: CASSLAGSGGAYEQYF.

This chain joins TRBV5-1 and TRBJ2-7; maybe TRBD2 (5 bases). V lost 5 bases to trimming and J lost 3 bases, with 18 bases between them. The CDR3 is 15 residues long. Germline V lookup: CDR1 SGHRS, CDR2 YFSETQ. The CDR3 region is CASSLHGERSYEQYF. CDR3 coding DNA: TGCGCCAGCAGTCTTCACGGGGAGAGGAGCTACGAGCAGTACTTC. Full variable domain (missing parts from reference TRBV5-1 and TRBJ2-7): KAGVTQTPRYLIKTRGQQVTLSCSPISGHRSVSWYQQTPGQGLQFLFEYFSETQRNKGNFPGRFSGRQFSNSRSEMNVSTLELGDSALYLCASSLHGERSYEQYFGPGTRLTVT.

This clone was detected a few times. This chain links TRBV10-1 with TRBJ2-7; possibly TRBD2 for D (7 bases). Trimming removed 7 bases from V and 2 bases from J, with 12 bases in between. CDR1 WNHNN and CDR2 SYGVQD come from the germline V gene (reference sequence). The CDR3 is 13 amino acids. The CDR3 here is CASTGEGAYEQYF. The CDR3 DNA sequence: TGCGCCAGCACAGGGGAGGGGGCCTACGAGCAGTACTTC.

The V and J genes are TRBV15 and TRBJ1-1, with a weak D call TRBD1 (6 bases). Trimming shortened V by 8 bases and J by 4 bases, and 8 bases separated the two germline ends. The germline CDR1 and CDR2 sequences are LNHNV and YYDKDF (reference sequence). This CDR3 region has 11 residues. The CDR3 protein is CATQGSTEAFF. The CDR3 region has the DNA TGTGCCACCCAGGGGAGCACTGAAGCTTTCTTT.

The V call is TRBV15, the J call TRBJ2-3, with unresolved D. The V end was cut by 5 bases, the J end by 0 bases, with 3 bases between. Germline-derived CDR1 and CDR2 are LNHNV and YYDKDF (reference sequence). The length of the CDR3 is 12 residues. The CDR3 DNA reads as TGTGCCACCAGCGGGAGCACAGATACGCAGTATTTT. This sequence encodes CATSGSTDTQYF.

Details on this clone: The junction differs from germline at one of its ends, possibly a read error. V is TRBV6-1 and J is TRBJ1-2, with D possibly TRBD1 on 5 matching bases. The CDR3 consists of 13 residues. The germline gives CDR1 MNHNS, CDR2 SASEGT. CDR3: CASREGESYGYTF. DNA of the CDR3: TGTGCCAGCAGGGAAGGGGAGTCCTATGGCTACACCTTC.

The CDR3 DNA follows: TGCGCCAGCAGCTCGGGACGGCCGCCCCCGGATACGCAGTATTTT. Amino acids: CASSSGRPPPDTQYF. The V gene is TRBV5-1, the J gene TRBJ2-3; D is perhaps TRBD1 or TRBD2 (5 bases each). The CDR3 is made up of 15 amino acids. Germline V lookup: CDR1 SGHRS, CDR2 YFSETQ. V shed 3 bases and J shed 6 bases, with 17 bases lying between them.